Here is one T cell receptor beta chain with its context. There is no known antigen for this receptor. No much larger clone is present one base from it, and per-base qualities are unavailable. Peripheral blood CD8+ and CD4+ T cells from healthy donors, Susac syndrome patients and multiple sclerosis patients were profiled using high-throughput TCR beta sequencing. The multiple sclerosis controls were treatment-naive patients who had stable or active relapsing-remitting disease and met the revised McDonald criteria. Bulk CD8+ and CD4+ T cells were purified by magnetic negative isolation, while CD8+ TEMRA cells were enriched using FACS. Blood was collected in EDTA tubes and processed within 24 hours, with PBMCs isolated through density gradient centrifugation. PBMCs intended for TCR sequencing were cryopreserved in liquid nitrogen and thawed later in a water bath at 37 degrees C. A purity of at least 90% was achieved for sorted or isolated CD4+, CD8+ and CD8+ TEMRA cells.

The data are from a study of CD8 T cells in Susac syndrome (dated by TCRdb to between 2018 and 2020). Turning to the overall study: Whether CD8+ T cell activation and differentiation in Susac syndrome was antigen driven was tested using repertoire sequencing. Clonality of the CD8+ T cell repertoire was compared between about a dozen healthy donors, roughly 14 Susac syndrome patients and under 19 multiple sclerosis patients.

V gives up 5 bases and J gives up 1 base, and the segment between their germline ends measures 15 bases. The CDR3 has 15 amino acids, counting the end cysteine and phenylalanine. Only the CDR3 DNA stays, 45 bases, in frame from base 1. CDR1 and CDR2, looked up from the germline V gene, are SGHVS and FNYEAQ. Overall results and qualifications from the work: The number of individuals in the TCR sequencing and HLA analysis was recognized as being relatively small.

RNA was extracted using the RNeasy kit, and about 0.45 to 1 ug of the RNA was reverse transcribed with random hexamers. The immunoSEQ multiplex PCR assay, covering 54 Vbeta and 13 Jbeta segments, was used to amplify TCR beta CDR3 regions. PCR amplification bias was corrected using a synthetic template baseline for primer optimization and computational correction. Per the original workflow: Reads were assigned to V, D and J genes according to IMGT and analyzed in immunoSEQ Analyzer, with only productive sequences retained. To calculate clonality, Shannon entropy was normalized by log2 of the number of productive unique sequences and then subtracted from one. For each patient and control, public and private clones were evaluated within the 100 most prevalent clones. Clones were defined as Susac-specific when absent from the healthy and MS cohorts, from over 950 published viral clones and from other ImmuneACCESS disease sequences. TCRdb's own reprocessing of the public reads used fastp at Q25 and MiXCR and kept productive beta chains. Duplicate CDR3 protein sequences are folded into a single record with the most common DNA and genes. In this record, the V and J calls reflect TCRdb's handling and not the investigators' own analysis. The sample yields 400,000 to 550,000 distinct CDR3 sequences; 85% to 90% were counted once. Clones ranked in the top ten supply approximately 0.12% of the sample.

The TCR was taken from a human donor with multiple sclerosis. The V gene is TRBV7-6 and the J gene is TRBJ2-7; D gene: possibly TRBD2, on 5 matching bases. Sequencing used CD8+ T cells from PBMCs. The bases are TGTGCCAGCAGCGGCAGAGGGAGCGGATCCTACGAGCAGTACTTC. Its coded protein is CASSGRGSGSYEQYF.